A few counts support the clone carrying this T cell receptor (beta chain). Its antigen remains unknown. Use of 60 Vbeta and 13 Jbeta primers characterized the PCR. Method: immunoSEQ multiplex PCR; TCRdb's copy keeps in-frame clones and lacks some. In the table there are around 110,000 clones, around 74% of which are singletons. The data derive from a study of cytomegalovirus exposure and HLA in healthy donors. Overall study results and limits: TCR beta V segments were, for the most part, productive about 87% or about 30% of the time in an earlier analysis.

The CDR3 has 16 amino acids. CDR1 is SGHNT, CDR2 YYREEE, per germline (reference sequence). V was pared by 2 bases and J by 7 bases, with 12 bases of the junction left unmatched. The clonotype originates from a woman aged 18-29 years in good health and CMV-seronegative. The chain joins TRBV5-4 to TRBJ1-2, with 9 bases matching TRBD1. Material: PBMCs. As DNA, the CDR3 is TGTGCCAGCAGCTTAACAGGGGGCGCTGAGGTTGGTGGCTACACCTTC. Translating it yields CASSLTGGAEVGGYTF. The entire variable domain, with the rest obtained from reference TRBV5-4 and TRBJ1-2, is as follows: ETGVTQSPTHLIKTRGQQVTLRCSSQSGHNTVSWYQQALGQGPQFIFQYYREEENGRGNFPPRFSGLQFPNYSSELNVNALELDDSALYLCASSLTGGAEVGGYTFGSGTRLTVV.